This is a list of T cell receptor delta chains from one sample in a study of gamma-delta chains in newborns, infants, children. TCRdb fed the reads to CATT. This sample has about 8,500 delta-chain clones, with about 3.2% found just once. The sequenced material came from blood. Receptor source: a child who was a newborn, infant or young child, either healthy, febrile or measles-vaccinated (not recorded which). The CDR3 runs from the conserved cysteine through the conserved F or W. A D gene is named only where the DNA matches it firmly. Size is omitted from some rows. Given values are once, few, many or a class for expanded clones.

j_call d_call cdr3_length v_call clone_size cdr3_nt cdr3_aa
TRDJ3 TRDD3 19 TRDV2 few TGTGCCTGTGACAAAAACTGGGGGATACGCTCCTGGGACACCCGACAGATGTTTTTC CACDKNWGIRSWDTRQMFF
TRDJ2 TRDD3 19 TRDV2 medium-sized TGTGCCTGTGACCCAGTACTGGGGGATACGCCTTCTTTGACAGCACAACTCTTCTTT CACDPVLGDTPSLTAQLFF
TRDJ1 TRDD3 14 TRDV2 - TGTGCCTGTGGCAAACTGGGGTACACCGATAAACTCATCTTT CACGKLGYTDKLIF
TRDJ3 - 17 TRDV2 medium-sized TGTGCCTGTGACACCGCCTGGGGCACCTGGGACACCCGACAGATGTTTTTC CACDTAWGTWDTRQMFF
TRDJ3 TRDD3 18 TRDV2 medium-sized TGTGCCTGTGACACACTGGGGGCCAACTCCTGGGACACCCGACAGATGTTTTTC CACDTLGANSWDTRQMFF
TRDJ1 - 13 TRDV2 few TGTGCCTGTGGCACGTGGGGTACCGATAAACTCATCTTT CACGTWGTDKLIF
TRDJ3 TRDD3 19 TRDV2 few TGTGCCTGTGACACCGATACTGGGGGATACTCCTGGGTCACCCGACAGATGTTTTTC CACDTDTGGYSWVTRQMFF
TRDJ3 - 15 TRDV2 medium-sized TGTGCCTGTGACACGGGGATCGGGGCCACCCGACAGATGTTTTTC CACDTGIGATRQMFF
TRDJ3 - 18 TRDV2 - TGTGCCTGTGACACCTGGGGATCCAGCTCCTGGGGCACCCGACAGATGTTTTTC CACDTWGSSSWGTRQMFF
TRDJ3 TRDD3 20 TRDV2 - TGTGCCTGTGACAATACTGGGGGATACAGGAGCTCCTGGGACACCCGACAGATGTTTTTC CACDNTGGYRSSWDTRQMFF
TRDJ1 TRDD3 16 TRDV2 few TGTGCCTGTGGCATACTGGGGGATACGCACACCGATAAACTCATCTTT CACGILGDTHTDKLIF
TRDJ3 TRDD3 19 TRDV2 few TGTGCCTGTGACGTACTGGGGGATACAAGGTCCTGGGACACCCGACAGATGTTTTTC CACDVLGDTRSWDTRQMFF
TRDJ3 TRDD3 19 TRDV2 few TGTGCCTGTGACACAAACTGGGGGATACGCTCCTGGGACACCCGACAGATGTTTTTC CACDTNWGIRSWDTRQMFF
TRDJ3 TRDD3 20 TRDV2 medium-sized TGTGCCTGTGACACCGCTTTTGGGGGATATTCGACCTGGGACACCCGACAGATGTTTTTC CACDTAFGGYSTWDTRQMFF
TRDJ1 TRDD3 13 TRDV2 large TGTGCCTGTGACACCTGGGGGATCGATAAACTCATCTTT CACDTWGIDKLIF
TRDJ3 TRDD3 18 TRDV2 few TGTGCCTGTGACACCGTACTGGGGGGGCCCTGGGACACCCGACAGATGTTTTTC CACDTVLGGPWDTRQMFF
TRDJ2 TRDD3 15 TRDV2 few TGTGCCTGTGACATACTGGGGTCATCGACAGTACAACTCTTCTTT CACDILGSSTVQLFF
TRDJ3 TRDD3 19 TRDV2 few TGTGCCTGTGACCACTTACTGAGGGATACTACCCGGGACACCCGACAGATGTTCTTC CACDHLLRDTTRDTRQMFF
TRDJ3 TRDD3 18 TRDV2 medium-sized TGTGCCTGTGACACTGGGGGATACTTCTCCTGGGACACCCGACAGATGTTTTTC CACDTGGYFSWDTRQMFF
TRDJ3 - 21 TRDV2 - TGTGCCTGTGACACCGTTTTGCCTGGATACTCCTTCTCCTGGGACACCCGACAGATGTTTTTC CACDTVLPGYSFSWDTRQMFF
TRDJ3 - 18 TRDV2 medium-sized TGTGCCTGTGACACCGCCTGGGGTTCCTCCTGGGACACCCGACAGATGTTTTTC CACDTAWGSSWDTRQMFF
TRDJ3 - 15 TRDV2 few TGTGCCTGTGACGCCGTACTGGGGGACACCCGACAGATGTTTTTC CACDAVLGDTRQMFF